This is a list of T cell receptor beta chains from one sample in a study of blood T cell repertoires in COVID-19. Clones were read by immunoSEQ multiplex PCR, and TCRdb kept only the in-frame ones, dropping some. The table includes about 110,000 clones, around four fifths detected once. Sequenced: peripheral blood. These receptors were taken from a woman between 70 and 85 years old with acute or convalescent COVID-19. CDR3s include the opening cysteine and the closing phenylalanine or tryptophan. A D gene is named only where the DNA matches it firmly. Expanded clones are given a class, and other clones once, few, many or no size at all.

J gene,clone size,D gene,V gene,CDR3 DNA,CDR3 protein
TRBJ2-5,once,TRBD2,TRBV7-7,TGTGCCAGCAGCTTATTTGCTAGCGGGAGGGTCGGAGAGACCCAGTACTTC,CASSLFASGRVGETQYF
TRBJ2-3,-,-,TRBV21-1,TGTGCCAGCAGCATGCTGGGGGCCCCAGATACGCAGTATTTT,CASSMLGAPDTQYF
TRBJ1-2,-,-,TRBV27,TGTGCCAGCAGTTTACTGTGGAGTGGAGGAGGCTACACCTTC,CASSLLWSGGGYTF
TRBJ2-5,-,TRBD2,TRBV15,TGTGCCACCAGCAGAGCAGGGAGGGAGGGGGAGACCCAGTACTTC,CATSRAGREGETQYF
TRBJ1-5,-,-,TRBV19,TGTGCCACCCTAGGCCAGGGGCATCAGCCCCAGCATTTT,CATLGQGHQPQHF
TRBJ1-1,-,-,TRBV18,TGTGCCAGCTCACCGACAGCGACTGAAGCTTTCTTT,CASSPTATEAFF
TRBJ2-1,-,TRBD2,TRBV5-1,TGCGCCAGCAGCTTGGTCCCACCCCTAGCGGGAGAACTCAATGAGCAGTTCTTC,CASSLVPPLAGELNEQFF
TRBJ1-5,-,TRBD1,TRBV6-2/TRBV6-3,TGTGCCAGCAGCCGACAGGGAAGATTCGGTAGAAGCAATCAGCCCCAGCATTTT,CASSRQGRFGRSNQPQHF
TRBJ2-1,-,-,TRBV4-2,TGTGCCAGCAGCCACCCCGGGACTAATGAGCAGTTCTTC,CASSHPGTNEQFF
TRBJ2-2,-,-,TRBV5-1,TGCGCCAGCAGCTTGGCCTCACAGAACACCGGGGAGCTGTTTTTT,CASSLASQNTGELFF
TRBJ1-1,-,-,TRBV29-1,TGCAGCCTCTCCCTCGGGATGAACACTGAAGCTTTCTTT,CSLSLGMNTEAFF
TRBJ1-2,once,TRBD1,TRBV7-3,TGTGCCAGCAGCTTAACGGGACAGGGGAGCTATGGCTACACCTTC,CASSLTGQGSYGYTF
TRBJ1-2,-,TRBD1,TRBV12-3/TRBV12-4,TGTGCCAGCAGGGACAGGGGGGATGGCTACACCTTC,CASRDRGDGYTF
TRBJ1-4,-,-,TRBV6-5,TGTGCCAGCAGTTCCTCCGTAGATGAAAAACTGTTTTTT,CASSSSVDEKLFF
TRBJ1-5,-,-,TRBV2,TGTGCCAGCAGGGGGACTGGGGGATATCAGCCCCAGCATTTT,CASRGTGGYQPQHF
TRBJ1-1,once,-,TRBV27,TGTGCCAGCAGTCCAATAGGGGTAGGGTACACTGAAGCTTTCTTT,CASSPIGVGYTEAFF
TRBJ2-2,few,-,TRBV28,TGTGCCAGCAGCCTTAACACCGGGGAGCTGTTTTTT,CASSLNTGELFF